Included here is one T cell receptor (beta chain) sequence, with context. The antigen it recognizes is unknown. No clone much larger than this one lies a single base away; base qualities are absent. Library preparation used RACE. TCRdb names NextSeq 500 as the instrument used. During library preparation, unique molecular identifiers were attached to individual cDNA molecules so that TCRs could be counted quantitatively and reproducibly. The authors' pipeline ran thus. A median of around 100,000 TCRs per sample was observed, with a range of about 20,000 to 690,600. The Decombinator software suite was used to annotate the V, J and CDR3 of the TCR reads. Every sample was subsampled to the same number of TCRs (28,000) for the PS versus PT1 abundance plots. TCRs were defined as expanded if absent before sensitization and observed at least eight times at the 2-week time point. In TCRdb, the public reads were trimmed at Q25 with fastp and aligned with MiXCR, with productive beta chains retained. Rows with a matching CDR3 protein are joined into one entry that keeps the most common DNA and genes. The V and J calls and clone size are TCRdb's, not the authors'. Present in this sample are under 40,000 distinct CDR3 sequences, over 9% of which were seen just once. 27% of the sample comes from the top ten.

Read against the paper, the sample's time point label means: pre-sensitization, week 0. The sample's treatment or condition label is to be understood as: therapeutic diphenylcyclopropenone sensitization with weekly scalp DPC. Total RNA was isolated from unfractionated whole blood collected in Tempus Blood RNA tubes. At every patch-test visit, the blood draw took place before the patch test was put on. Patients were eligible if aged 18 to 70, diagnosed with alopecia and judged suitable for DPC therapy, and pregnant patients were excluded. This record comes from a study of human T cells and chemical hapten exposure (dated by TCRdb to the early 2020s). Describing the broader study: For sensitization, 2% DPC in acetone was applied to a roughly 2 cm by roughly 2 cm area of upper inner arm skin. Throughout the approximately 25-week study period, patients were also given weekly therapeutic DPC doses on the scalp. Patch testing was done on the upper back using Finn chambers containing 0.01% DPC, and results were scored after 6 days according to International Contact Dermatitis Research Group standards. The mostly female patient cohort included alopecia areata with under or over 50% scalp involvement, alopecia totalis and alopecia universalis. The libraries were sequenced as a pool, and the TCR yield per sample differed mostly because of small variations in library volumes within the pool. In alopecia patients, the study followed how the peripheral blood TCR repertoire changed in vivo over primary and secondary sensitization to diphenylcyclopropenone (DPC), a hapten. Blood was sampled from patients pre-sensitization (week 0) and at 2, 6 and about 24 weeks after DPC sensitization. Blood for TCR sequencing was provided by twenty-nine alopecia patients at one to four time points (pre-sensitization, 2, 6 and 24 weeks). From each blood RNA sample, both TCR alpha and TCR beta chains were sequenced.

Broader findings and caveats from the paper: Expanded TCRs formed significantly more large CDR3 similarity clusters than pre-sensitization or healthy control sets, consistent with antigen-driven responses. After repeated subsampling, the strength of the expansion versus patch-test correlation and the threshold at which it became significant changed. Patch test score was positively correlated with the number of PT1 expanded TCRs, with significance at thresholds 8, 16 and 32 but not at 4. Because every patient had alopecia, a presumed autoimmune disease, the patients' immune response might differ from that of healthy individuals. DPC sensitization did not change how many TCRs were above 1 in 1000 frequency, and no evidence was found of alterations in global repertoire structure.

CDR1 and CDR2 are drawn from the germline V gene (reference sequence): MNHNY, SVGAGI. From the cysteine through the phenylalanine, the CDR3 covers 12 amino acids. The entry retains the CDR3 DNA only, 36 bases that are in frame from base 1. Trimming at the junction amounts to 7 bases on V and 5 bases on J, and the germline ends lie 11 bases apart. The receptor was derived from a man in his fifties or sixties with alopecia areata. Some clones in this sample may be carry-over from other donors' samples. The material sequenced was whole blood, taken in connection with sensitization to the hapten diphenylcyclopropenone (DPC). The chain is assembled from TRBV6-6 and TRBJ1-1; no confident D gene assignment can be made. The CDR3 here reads CASKAWGTEAFF. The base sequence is TGTGCCAGCAAGGCCTGGGGTACTGAAGCTTTCTTT.